These T cell receptor beta chains were read from a single sample in a study of blood T cell repertoires in COVID-19. Measured with immunoSEQ multiplex PCR; TCRdb has only the in-frame clones, and not every one. The sample yields roughly 72,000 clones, 75% to 90% seen once. The sequenced sample consisted of peripheral blood. These receptors originate from a human donor in a cohort sampled during active COVID-19. The CDR3 runs from the conserved cysteine through the conserved F or W. A D gene is named only where the DNA matches it firmly. Some rows have no size entry. The others give once, few or many, or a class for an expanded clone.

D gene: NA; clone size: NA; V gene: TRBV9; J gene: TRBJ2-3; CDR3 protein: CASSVAGGSTDTQYF; CDR3 DNA: TGTGCCAGCAGCGTAGCAGGAGGAAGCACAGATACGCAGTATTTT
D gene: NA; clone size: once; V gene: TRBV7-9; J gene: TRBJ1-1; CDR3 protein: CASSLTGLNTEAFF; CDR3 DNA: TGTGCCAGCAGCTTAACAGGGCTGAACACTGAAGCTTTCTTT
D gene: NA; clone size: NA; V gene: TRBV7-2; J gene: TRBJ2-1; CDR3 protein: CASSPGNRLTHSYNEQFF; CDR3 DNA: TGTGCCAGCAGCCCCGGTAACCGATTGACTCATTCCTACAATGAGCAGTTCTTC
D gene: NA; clone size: NA; V gene: TRBV5-1; J gene: TRBJ1-1; CDR3 protein: CASSSSGSRTEAFF; CDR3 DNA: TGCGCCAGCAGCTCTTCGGGGAGCCGCACTGAAGCTTTCTTT
D gene: NA; clone size: NA; V gene: TRBV16; J gene: TRBJ2-7; CDR3 protein: CASSPRSVYEQYF; CDR3 DNA: TGTGCCAGCAGCCCTCGTTCAGTCTACGAGCAGTACTTC
D gene: TRBD1; clone size: NA; V gene: TRBV4-3; J gene: TRBJ1-3; CDR3 protein: CASSLLASGGPGNTIYF; CDR3 DNA: TGCGCCAGCAGCCTTCTCGCTTCAGGGGGCCCTGGAAACACCATATATTTT
D gene: TRBD2; clone size: NA; V gene: TRBV27; J gene: TRBJ2-7; CDR3 protein: CASSSGLAGVEQYF; CDR3 DNA: TGTGCCAGCAGTTCGGGACTAGCGGGAGTCGAGCAGTACTTC
D gene: TRBD1; clone size: NA; V gene: TRBV24-1; J gene: TRBJ2-7; CDR3 protein: CATSSGGSSYEQYF; CDR3 DNA: TGTGCCACCAGTTCAGGGGGAAGCTCCTACGAGCAGTACTTC
D gene: NA; clone size: NA; V gene: TRBV6-2/TRBV6-3; J gene: TRBJ1-5; CDR3 protein: CASSYSRQGRNQPQHF; CDR3 DNA: TGTGCCAGCAGTTACTCGAGGCAGGGTCGTAATCAGCCCCAGCATTTT
D gene: TRBD1; clone size: once; V gene: TRBV18; J gene: TRBJ1-1; CDR3 protein: CASTSTGRTEAFF; CDR3 DNA: TGTGCCAGCACCTCGACAGGGAGGACTGAAGCTTTCTTT
D gene: TRBD2; clone size: NA; V gene: TRBV9; J gene: TRBJ2-2; CDR3 protein: CASSTGLAGLGELFF; CDR3 DNA: TGTGCCAGCAGCACGGGACTAGCGGGTCTCGGGGAGCTGTTTTTT
D gene: NA; clone size: NA; V gene: TRBV9; J gene: TRBJ1-5; CDR3 protein: CASGGVNQPQHF; CDR3 DNA: TGTGCCAGCGGGGGCGTCAATCAGCCCCAGCATTTT
D gene: NA; clone size: NA; V gene: TRBV12-5; J gene: TRBJ1-5; CDR3 protein: CASGLVRRWDQPQHF; CDR3 DNA: TGTGCTAGTGGTTTGGTACGCAGGTGGGATCAGCCCCAGCATTTT
D gene: NA; clone size: NA; V gene: TRBV18; J gene: TRBJ2-3; CDR3 protein: CASSPLTGKDTQYF; CDR3 DNA: TGTGCCAGCTCACCTTTGACGGGGAAAGATACGCAGTATTTT
D gene: TRBD1; clone size: NA; V gene: TRBV6-1; J gene: TRBJ1-1; CDR3 protein: CASSELGSGGRDTEAFF; CDR3 DNA: TGTGCCAGCAGTGAATTAGGCTCAGGGGGGCGGGATACTGAAGCTTTCTTT
D gene: TRBD1; clone size: NA; V gene: TRBV28; J gene: TRBJ1-4; CDR3 protein: CASSLWTGRGEKLFF; CDR3 DNA: TGTGCCAGCAGCCTTTGGACAGGGAGGGGTGAAAAACTGTTTTTT
D gene: NA; clone size: NA; V gene: TRBV30; J gene: TRBJ2-5; CDR3 protein: CAWSVGAGAQETQYF; CDR3 DNA: TGTGCCTGGAGTGTGGGGGCAGGGGCTCAAGAGACCCAGTACTTC
D gene: TRBD1; clone size: NA; V gene: TRBV7-9; J gene: TRBJ1-1; CDR3 protein: CASSPGTGVLWAFF; CDR3 DNA: TGTGCCAGCAGCCCGGGGACAGGAGTTTTGTGGGCTTTCTTT
D gene: TRBD1; clone size: few; V gene: TRBV27; J gene: TRBJ1-1; CDR3 protein: CASSLGQGNTEAFF; CDR3 DNA: TGTGCCAGCAGCCTCGGACAGGGGAACACTGAAGCTTTCTTT
D gene: NA; clone size: NA; V gene: TRBV2; J gene: TRBJ1-5; CDR3 protein: CASSEGDTSNQPQHF; CDR3 DNA: TGTGCCAGCAGTGAAGGTGACACAAGCAATCAGCCCCAGCATTTT
D gene: NA; clone size: NA; V gene: TRBV25-1; J gene: TRBJ2-5; CDR3 protein: CASSWTGKREVPRETQYF; CDR3 DNA: TGTGCCAGCAGCTGGACAGGGAAGCGGGAGGTCCCCCGGGAGACCCAGTACTTC
D gene: TRBD1; clone size: NA; V gene: TRBV5-1; J gene: TRBJ1-4; CDR3 protein: CASSQGQGATNEKLFF; CDR3 DNA: TGCGCCAGCAGCCAAGGACAGGGAGCAACTAATGAAAAACTGTTTTTT
D gene: TRBD1; clone size: NA; V gene: TRBV19; J gene: TRBJ1-4; CDR3 protein: CASEPGTGVEKLFF; CDR3 DNA: TGTGCCAGCGAACCCGGGACAGGGGTTGAAAAACTGTTTTTT
D gene: TRBD1; clone size: NA; V gene: TRBV6-2/TRBV6-3; J gene: TRBJ2-7; CDR3 protein: CASIPERRDRVYEQYF; CDR3 DNA: TGTGCCAGCATCCCCGAACGTCGGGACAGAGTCTACGAGCAGTACTTC
D gene: TRBD1; clone size: few; V gene: TRBV5-1; J gene: TRBJ2-7; CDR3 protein: CASSSGTGRSGYEQYF; CDR3 DNA: TGCGCCAGCAGCTCCGGGACAGGGAGGTCCGGATACGAGCAGTACTTC
D gene: NA; clone size: NA; V gene: TRBV2; J gene: TRBJ1-2; CDR3 protein: CASSDFGLIGYTF; CDR3 DNA: TGTGCCAGCAGTGACTTCGGACTGATTGGCTACACCTTC
D gene: NA; clone size: NA; V gene: TRBV27; J gene: TRBJ2-1; CDR3 protein: CASSLWGDRGNEQFF; CDR3 DNA: TGTGCCAGCAGTTTATGGGGGGACAGAGGCAATGAGCAGTTCTTC
D gene: TRBD2; clone size: NA; V gene: TRBV19; J gene: TRBJ2-3; CDR3 protein: CATAAGTGGRDTQYF; CDR3 DNA: TGTGCCACCGCGGCGGGGACGGGGGGTAGGGATACGCAGTATTTT
D gene: NA; clone size: NA; V gene: TRBV6-1; J gene: TRBJ1-2; CDR3 protein: CASSEYPQRQVGAYGYTF; CDR3 DNA: TGTGCCAGCAGTGAATACCCCCAACGACAGGTCGGAGCCTATGGCTACACCTTC
D gene: NA; clone size: NA; V gene: TRBV3-1/TRBV3-2; J gene: TRBJ2-3; CDR3 protein: CASSQGTLGTDTQYF; CDR3 DNA: TGTGCCAGCAGCCAAGGTACGTTAGGCACAGATACGCAGTATTTT
D gene: TRBD1; clone size: NA; V gene: TRBV19; J gene: TRBJ2-7; CDR3 protein: CASKGAVSSYEQYF; CDR3 DNA: TGTGCCAGTAAGGGGGCGGTGAGCTCCTACGAGCAGTACTTC
D gene: NA; clone size: NA; V gene: TRBV7-9; J gene: TRBJ2-6; CDR3 protein: CASSPGELSSGANVLTF; CDR3 DNA: TGTGCCAGCAGCCCAGGGGAACTCAGCTCTGGGGCCAACGTCCTGACTTTC
D gene: TRBD1; clone size: NA; V gene: TRBV7-2; J gene: TRBJ1-6; CDR3 protein: CASISTGTVSSPLHF; CDR3 DNA: TGTGCCAGCATCTCTACTGGGACAGTTAGTTCACCCCTCCACTTT
D gene: TRBD1; clone size: NA; V gene: TRBV19; J gene: TRBJ2-3; CDR3 protein: CASSARDRGSTDTQYF; CDR3 DNA: TGTGCCAGTAGTGCCCGGGACAGGGGGTCCACAGATACGCAGTATTTT
D gene: TRBD1; clone size: NA; V gene: TRBV7-2; J gene: TRBJ1-2; CDR3 protein: CASSTHRGFGYTF; CDR3 DNA: TGTGCCAGCAGCACCCACAGGGGGTTTGGCTACACCTTC
D gene: NA; clone size: NA; V gene: TRBV10-2; J gene: TRBJ1-4; CDR3 protein: CASRPASGEKLFF; CDR3 DNA: TGCGCCAGCAGGCCTGCCTCGGGGGAAAAACTGTTTTTT
D gene: TRBD2; clone size: NA; V gene: TRBV28; J gene: TRBJ2-7; CDR3 protein: CASSGTSGSQYEQYF; CDR3 DNA: TGTGCCAGCAGTGGGACTAGCGGGAGCCAATACGAGCAGTACTTC
D gene: NA; clone size: NA; V gene: TRBV29-1; J gene: TRBJ2-7; CDR3 protein: CSVGSLSSYEQYF; CDR3 DNA: TGCAGCGTTGGGTCCCTCAGCTCCTACGAGCAGTACTTC
D gene: TRBD1; clone size: NA; V gene: TRBV6-5; J gene: TRBJ2-3; CDR3 protein: CASSVGGQAYF; CDR3 DNA: TGTGCCAGCAGCGTAGGTGGACAGGCGTATTTT
D gene: TRBD2; clone size: once; V gene: TRBV4-1; J gene: TRBJ2-1; CDR3 protein: CASSQGLAGGRYNEQFF; CDR3 DNA: TGCGCCAGCAGCCAAGGACTAGCGGGGGGCCGCTACAATGAGCAGTTCTTC
D gene: NA; clone size: NA; V gene: TRBV18; J gene: TRBJ1-1; CDR3 protein: CASSPEQGRNTEAFF; CDR3 DNA: TGTGCCAGCTCACCTGAACAGGGTAGGAACACTGAAGCTTTCTTT
D gene: TRBD1; clone size: NA; V gene: TRBV5-1; J gene: TRBJ2-5; CDR3 protein: CASRVGDRGPETQYF; CDR3 DNA: TGCGCCAGCAGAGTTGGGGACAGGGGGCCTGAGACCCAGTACTTC
D gene: TRBD1; clone size: NA; V gene: TRBV9; J gene: TRBJ2-7; CDR3 protein: CASSVAGGQADVGPQYF; CDR3 DNA: TGTGCCAGCAGCGTAGCTGGGGGACAGGCCGACGTAGGCCCGCAGTACTTC
D gene: NA; clone size: NA; V gene: TRBV6-5; J gene: TRBJ2-7; CDR3 protein: CASSSLTDSPYEQYF; CDR3 DNA: TGTGCCAGCAGTTCCCTTACCGACAGCCCTTACGAGCAGTACTTC
D gene: TRBD1; clone size: NA; V gene: TRBV4-2; J gene: TRBJ2-3; CDR3 protein: CASSQVAIGTGATDTQYF; CDR3 DNA: TGTGCCAGCAGCCAAGTCGCTATCGGGACAGGGGCCACAGATACGCAGTATTTT
D gene: TRBD1; clone size: NA; V gene: TRBV28; J gene: TRBJ1-5; CDR3 protein: CASSHRGLSNQPQHF; CDR3 DNA: TGTGCCAGCAGTCACAGGGGGCTTAGCAATCAGCCCCAGCATTTT
D gene: TRBD2; clone size: NA; V gene: TRBV30; J gene: TRBJ2-1; CDR3 protein: CAWSRLAGGYEQFF; CDR3 DNA: TGTGCCTGGAGTCGGTTAGCGGGAGGCTATGAGCAGTTCTTC
D gene: TRBD2; clone size: NA; V gene: TRBV13; J gene: TRBJ2-7; CDR3 protein: CASSLGPFSGGDYEQYF; CDR3 DNA: TGTGCCAGCAGCTTAGGCCCTTTTAGCGGGGGGGACTACGAGCAGTACTTC
D gene: NA; clone size: NA; V gene: TRBV6-5; J gene: TRBJ2-7; CDR3 protein: CASSFLATAYEQYF; CDR3 DNA: TGTGCCAGCAGCTTCCTAGCGACCGCCTACGAGCAGTACTTC
D gene: NA; clone size: NA; V gene: TRBV28; J gene: TRBJ1-6; CDR3 protein: CASSPDRSSYNSPLHF; CDR3 DNA: TGTGCCAGCAGTCCAGACAGGAGCTCCTATAATTCACCCCTCCACTTT
D gene: NA; clone size: NA; V gene: TRBV4-1; J gene: TRBJ2-7; CDR3 protein: CASSLGNRLTGQTYEQYF; CDR3 DNA: TGCGCCAGCAGCCTGGGTAATAGACTGACGGGACAAACTTACGAGCAGTACTTC
D gene: NA; clone size: NA; V gene: TRBV6-5; J gene: TRBJ1-2; CDR3 protein: CASSNRILGGYTF; CDR3 DNA: TGTGCCAGCAGTAACAGGATCTTGGGCGGCTACACCTTC
D gene: TRBD2; clone size: NA; V gene: TRBV4-1; J gene: TRBJ2-3; CDR3 protein: CASSRALGGRATDTQYF; CDR3 DNA: TGCGCCAGCAGCCGGGCTTTGGGAGGGAGGGCCACAGATACGCAGTATTTT
D gene: TRBD2; clone size: NA; V gene: TRBV5-6; J gene: TRBJ2-1; CDR3 protein: CASSLSRQGLAGRGQFF; CDR3 DNA: TGTGCCAGCAGCTTGAGTAGGCAGGGACTAGCGGGGCGGGGGCAGTTCTTC
D gene: NA; clone size: medium-sized; V gene: TRBV7-3; J gene: TRBJ2-7; CDR3 protein: CASSLDGGTFYEQYF; CDR3 DNA: TGTGCCAGCAGCTTAGATGGCGGGACCTTCTACGAGCAGTACTTC